This TCR beta chain is drawn from a study of T cell repertoires in aging, cancer and after chemotherapy. Study as a whole: Six age groups, ranging from 30 or younger to 70 or older, included the donors.

Study results and limitations: In healthy donors, age-related TCR diversity loss mainly reflected lost richness. Immunological memory after chemotherapy cannot be judged from the repertoire data.

The ends were cut back, 2 bases at V and 11 bases at J, with 21 bases in the middle. Germline V lookup: CDR1 MNHNS, CDR2 SASEGT. The CDR3 is made up of 15 amino acids. In this sample, this clonotype turned up a few times. Its target is not known. Peripheral blood genomic DNA, not sorted cells or RNA, was the template. Rearranged V-D-J TRB sequences were amplified with a mixed TRB-A/B primer pool. Each CDR3 protein is one row after TCRdb ran MiXCR on the multiplex PCR reads. The sample has about 13,000 distinct CDR3 sequences, about 25% seen once. The sequenced sample was blood. This receptor was obtained from a human donor in good health. The chain employs TRBV6-1 and TRBJ1-1; no clear D. The CDR3 nucleotides are TGTGCCAGCAGTGAATTACCCCTCGTTGGGAATGAGGCTTTCTTT. As protein: CASSELPLVGNEAFF.